This T cell receptor beta chain was documented in a study of T cells in Graves' hyperthyroidism and ophthalmopathy. Germline V gives CDR1 SGHRS, CDR2 YFSETQ. Trimming removed 5 bases from V and 7 bases from J; junction bases left unmatched: 11. This CDR3 region has 14 residues. Study results and caveats: Ophthalmopathy cases were set apart from stable hyperthyroidism by a 13 V-J model.

This clonotype has ten or more counts. The target antigen is unknown. The investigators amplified TCR beta CDR3 regions from RNA transcripts. First-round RT-PCR with HTBI primers amplified the TCR CDR3 region. TCRdb used MiXCR to reprocess the multiplex PCR reads, holding one entry per CDR3 protein. The sample holds about 300,000 distinct CDR3 sequences, approximately 18% seen once. The receptor was isolated from a man aged 50-59 years with Graves' ophthalmopathy. V usage is TRBV5-1 and J usage is TRBJ1-2; 7 bases fit TRBD1. The sequenced sample consisted of blood. The CDR3 bases are TGCGCCAGCAGTCCTTCGGGACAGTGGAGTGGCTACACCTTC. Translating gives CASSPSGQWSGYTF.